A single sample gave rise to the 14 T cell receptor beta chains below, sequenced in a study of T cell responses to AZD1222 COVID-19 vaccine. The data were produced by immunoSEQ multiplex PCR, yet TCRdb's version contains in-frame clones alone and is incomplete. This table holds 200,000 or so clones, 85% to 95% found once. This specimen consisted of peripheral blood, obtained on day 0 of MenACWY control vaccination. Receptors were obtained from an adult in good health.

This chain uses TRBV18 with TRBJ1-3; 8 bases match TRBD1. With 1 base clipped from V and 2 bases from J, the junction kept 4 bases outside the gene matches. Germline CDR1 is KGHSH and CDR2 is LQKENI. CDR3 length: 16 amino acids. The CDR3 here is CASSPRRDRTGNTIYF. CDR3 coding DNA: TGTGCCAGCTCACCACGCCGGGACAGGACTGGAAACACCATATATTTT.

This chain uses TRBV6-1 with TRBJ1-1; D ambiguous. Trimming stripped 7 bases from V and 11 bases from J, with 17 bases between. In germline, CDR1 is MNHNS, CDR2 SASEGT. There are 12 residues in the CDR3. CDR3: CASTLGTVNAFF. CDR3 bases: TGTGCCAGCACCCTTGGAACGGTGAATGCTTTCTTT.

The chain has TRBV6-5 and TRBJ2-1, with D perhaps matching TRBD1 (5 bases). This CDR3 is built from 15 residues. With 2 bases removed from V and 3 bases from J, the gap between germline ends came to 11 bases. The germline gives CDR1 MNHEY, CDR2 SVGAGI. In nucleotides, the CDR3 is TGTGCCAGCAGTTACCGCTCAGGGAACTACAATGAGCAGTTCTTC. It codes for CASSYRSGNYNEQFF.

The chain recombines TRBV19 with TRBJ2-7; 8 bases are a match to TRBD1. This CDR3 region has 14 residues. The ends lost 5 bases at V and 1 base at J; junction bases unmatched: 4. Per the germline V gene, CDR1 is LNHDA and CDR2 is SQIVND (reference sequence). CDR3: CASSLRQGSYEQYF. The CDR3 coding sequence is TGTGCCAGTAGTCTCCGACAGGGGTCCTACGAGCAGTACTTC.

The chain is built from TRBV7-9 and TRBJ2-1, with TRBD1 as a possible D gene (5 bases). Germline CDR1 SEHNR, CDR2 FQNEAQ (reference sequence). With 5 bases removed from V and 13 bases from J, the gap between germline ends came to 12 bases. The CDR3 is 11 amino acids. The CDR3 DNA reads as TGTGCCAGCAGCCCAGGACAAGTCCAGTTCTTC. Translated, it gives CASSPGQVQFF.

The J gene is TRBJ1-4, the V gene TRBV7-2; the match to TRBD1 covers 7 bases. The CDR3 is 15 amino acids. Germline V gene sequence: CDR1 SGHTA, CDR2 FQGNSA. The trim removed 3 bases at V and 3 bases at J, leaving 4 bases unmatched. The CDR3: CASSFGGGSNEKLFF. DNA of the CDR3: TGTGCCAGCAGCTTCGGAGGGGGCTCTAATGAAAAACTGTTTTTT.

The V call is TRBV5-5, the J call TRBJ1-2; 7 bases match TRBD1. Germline CDR1 SGHKS, CDR2 YYEKEE (reference sequence). This CDR3 has 14 residues. V dropped 2 bases and J dropped 4; count of bases not matched to a gene: 5. The CDR3 region has the DNA TGTGCCAGCAGCTTAAACCGGGACAGCTATGGCTACACCTTC. It is translated as CASSLNRDSYGYTF. Full variable domain (rest looked up from reference TRBV5-5 and TRBJ1-2): DAGVTQSPTHLIKTRGQQVTLRCSPISGHKSVSWYQQVLGQGPQFIFQYYEKEERGRGNFPDRFSARQFPNYSSELNVNALLLGDSALYLCASSLNRDSYGYTFGSGTRLTVV.

V and J are TRBV7-2 and TRBJ1-4; D gene uncertain. Germline loops: CDR1 SGHTA, CDR2 FQGNSA. This CDR3 has 13 residues. V lost 1 base and J lost 7, with 7 bases in between. The CDR3 here is CASSLGGLEKLFF. In DNA, the CDR3 is TGTGCCAGCAGCTTAGGAGGGCTTGAAAAACTGTTTTTT.

This rearrangement joins TRBV7-2 to TRBJ1-5, with D possibly being TRBD1 (5 bases). V shed 4 bases and J shed 3 bases, with 13 bases lying between them. CDR3 length: 15 residues. Per the germline V gene, CDR1 is SGHTA and CDR2 is FQGNSA. CDR3 loop: CASSSGTGPNQPQHF. CDR3 sequence (DNA): TGTGCCAGCAGCTCCGGGACCGGACCCAATCAGCCCCAGCATTTT.

The chain links TRBV2 to TRBJ1-2; D uncertain. Trimming took off 5 bases at V and 4 bases at J, with 11 bases between the two ends. The germline V gene has CDR1 SNHLY and CDR2 FYNNEI. CDR3 length: 13 amino acids. This CDR3 is CASSFKVSYGYTF. In DNA form, the CDR3 reads TGTGCCAGCAGTTTCAAGGTCAGCTATGGCTACACCTTC.

The V gene is TRBV29-1, the J gene TRBJ1-2; perhaps TRBD1 as D (5 bases). The V gene's germline CDR1 is SQVTM and CDR2 ANQGSEA. The CDR3 loop spans 12 amino acids. Trimming removed 7 bases at V and 2 bases at J, with 11 bases between. The CDR3 DNA sequence: TGCAGCGCTTGGGACGGAAACTATGGCTACACCTTC. This codes for CSAWDGNYGYTF.

Remarks on this clone: This specimen includes other DNA sequences encoding the same CDR3. V gene TRBV20-1 combines with J gene TRBJ2-5; D is unresolved. The CDR3 loop spans 10 amino acids. Germline V gene sequence: CDR1 DFQATT, CDR2 SNEGSKA (reference sequence). V lost 5 bases to trimming and J lost 5 bases, with 6 bases between them. The chain's CDR3 is CSALRETQYF. DNA of the CDR3: TGCAGTGCTCTAAGGGAGACCCAGTACTTC.

CDR3 nucleotides: TGTGCCAGCAGCCGCCTCGGGACCGAATCTTATGGCTACACCTTC. Translation: CASSRLGTESYGYTF. The chain couples TRBV7-9 to TRBJ1-2; TRBD1 is a possible D gene (5 bases). Germline CDR1 is SEHNR and CDR2 is FQNEAQ (reference sequence). V lost 5 bases to trimming and J lost 5 bases, with 18 bases between them. CDR3 size: 15 residues.

The chain has TRBV28 and TRBJ1-6, with D perhaps matching TRBD1 (5 bases). CDR1 MDHEN and CDR2 SYDVKM come from the germline V gene. There are 14 residues in the CDR3. V shed 8 bases and J shed 3 bases, with 11 bases lying between them. CDR3 residues: CASLRGFYNSPLHF. DNA of the CDR3: TGTGCCAGCCTACGGGGGTTCTATAATTCACCCCTCCACTTT.